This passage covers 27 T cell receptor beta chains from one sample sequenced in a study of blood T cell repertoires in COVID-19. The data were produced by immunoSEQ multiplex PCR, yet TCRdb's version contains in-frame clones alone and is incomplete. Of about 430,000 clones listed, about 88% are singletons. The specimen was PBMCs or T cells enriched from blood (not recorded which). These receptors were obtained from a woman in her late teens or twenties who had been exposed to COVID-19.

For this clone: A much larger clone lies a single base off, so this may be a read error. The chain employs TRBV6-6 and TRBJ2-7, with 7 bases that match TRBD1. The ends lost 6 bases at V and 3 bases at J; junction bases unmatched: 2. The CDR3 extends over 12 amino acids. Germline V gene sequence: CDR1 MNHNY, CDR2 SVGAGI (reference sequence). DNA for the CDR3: TGTGCCAGCAGCGCAGGGGGCTACGAGCAGTACTTC. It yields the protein CASSAGGYEQYF.

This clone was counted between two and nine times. The CDR3 DNA follows: TGTGCCAGCAGCCAACAAAGGGGAGGCTACGAGCAGTACTTC. Its translation is CASSQQRGGYEQYF. The V and J genes are TRBV3-1 (or the pseudogene TRBV3-2) and TRBJ2-7, with D possibly matching TRBD2 (6 bases). V was clipped by 2 bases and J by 3 bases, with 11 bases between them. CDR3 length: 14 amino acids. Per the germline V gene, CDR1 is LGHDT and CDR2 is YNNKEL (reference sequence).

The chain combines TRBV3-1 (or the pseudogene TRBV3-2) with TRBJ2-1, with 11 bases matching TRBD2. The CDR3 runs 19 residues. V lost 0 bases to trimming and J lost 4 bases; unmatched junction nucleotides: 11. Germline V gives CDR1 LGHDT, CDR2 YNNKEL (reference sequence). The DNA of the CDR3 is TGTGCCAGCAGCCAAGATTGGGAGCCGGGGACTAGCGGTTACAATGAGCAGTTCTTC. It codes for CASSQDWEPGTSGYNEQFF.

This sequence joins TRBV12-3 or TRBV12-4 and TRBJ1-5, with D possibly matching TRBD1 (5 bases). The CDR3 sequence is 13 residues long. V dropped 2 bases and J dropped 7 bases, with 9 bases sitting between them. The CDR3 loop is CASSLTRVQPQHF. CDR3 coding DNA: TGTGCCAGCAGTTTAACCAGGGTCCAGCCCCAGCATTTT.

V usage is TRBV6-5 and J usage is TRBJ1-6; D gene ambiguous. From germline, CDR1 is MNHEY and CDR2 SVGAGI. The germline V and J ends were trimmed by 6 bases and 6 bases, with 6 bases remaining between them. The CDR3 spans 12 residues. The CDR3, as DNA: TGTGCCAGCAGGCACAGTAATTCACCCCTCCACTTT. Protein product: CASRHSNSPLHF.

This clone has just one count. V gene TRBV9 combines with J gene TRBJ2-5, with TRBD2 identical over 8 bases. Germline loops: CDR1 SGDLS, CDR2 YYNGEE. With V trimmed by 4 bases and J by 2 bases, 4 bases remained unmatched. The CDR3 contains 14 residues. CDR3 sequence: CASSPPSGQETQYF. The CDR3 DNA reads TGTGCCAGCAGCCCGCCTAGCGGGCAAGAGACCCAGTACTTC.

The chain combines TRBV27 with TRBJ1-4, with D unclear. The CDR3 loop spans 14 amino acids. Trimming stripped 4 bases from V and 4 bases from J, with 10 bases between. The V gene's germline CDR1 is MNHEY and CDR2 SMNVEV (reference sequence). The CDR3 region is CASSSVENNEKLFF. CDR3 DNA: TGTGCCAGCAGTTCGGTAGAGAATAATGAAAAACTGTTTTTT.

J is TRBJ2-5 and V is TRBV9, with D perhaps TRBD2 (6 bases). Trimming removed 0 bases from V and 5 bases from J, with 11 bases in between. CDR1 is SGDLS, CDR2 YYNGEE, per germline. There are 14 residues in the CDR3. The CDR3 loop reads CASSVVGRGETQYF. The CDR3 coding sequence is TGTGCCAGCAGCGTAGTTGGACGGGGGGAGACCCAGTACTTC. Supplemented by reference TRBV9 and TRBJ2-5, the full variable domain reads DSGVTQTPKHLITATGQRVTLRCSPRSGDLSVYWYQQSLDQGLQFLIQYYNGEERAKGNILERFSAQQFPDLHSELNLSSLELGDSALYFCASSVVGRGETQYFGPGTRLLVL.

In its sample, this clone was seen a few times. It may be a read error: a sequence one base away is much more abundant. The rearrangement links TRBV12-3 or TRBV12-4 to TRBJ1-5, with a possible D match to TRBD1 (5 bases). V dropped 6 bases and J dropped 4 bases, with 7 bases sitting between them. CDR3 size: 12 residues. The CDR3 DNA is TGTGCCAGCAGCCAGGGAAATCAGCCCCAGCATTTT. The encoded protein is CASSQGNQPQHF.

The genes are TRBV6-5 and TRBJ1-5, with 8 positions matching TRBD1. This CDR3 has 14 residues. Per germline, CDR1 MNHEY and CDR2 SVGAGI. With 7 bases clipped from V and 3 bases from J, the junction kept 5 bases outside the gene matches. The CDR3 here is CASTEQGDNQPQHF. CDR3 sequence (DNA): TGTGCCAGCACCGAACAGGGGGACAATCAGCCCCAGCATTTT.

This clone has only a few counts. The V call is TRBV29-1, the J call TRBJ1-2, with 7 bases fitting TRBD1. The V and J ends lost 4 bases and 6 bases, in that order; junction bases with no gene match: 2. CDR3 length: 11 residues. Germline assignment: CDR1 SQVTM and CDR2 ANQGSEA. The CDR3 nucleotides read TGCAGCGTTGTTGGACAGGATGGCTACACCTTC. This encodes CSVVGQDGYTF.

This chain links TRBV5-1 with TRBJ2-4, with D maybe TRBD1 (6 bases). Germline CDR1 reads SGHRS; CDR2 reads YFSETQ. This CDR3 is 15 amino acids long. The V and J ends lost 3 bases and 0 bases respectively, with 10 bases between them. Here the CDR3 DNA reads TGCGCCAGCAGCTCAGGACAGCTAGCCAAAAACATTCAGTACTTC. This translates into CASSSGQLAKNIQYF.

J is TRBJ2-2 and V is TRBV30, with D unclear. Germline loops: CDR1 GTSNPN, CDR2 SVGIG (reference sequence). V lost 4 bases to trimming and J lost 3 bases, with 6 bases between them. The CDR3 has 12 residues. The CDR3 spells CAWTQYTGELFF. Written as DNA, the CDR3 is TGTGCCTGGACCCAATACACCGGGGAGCTGTTTTTT.

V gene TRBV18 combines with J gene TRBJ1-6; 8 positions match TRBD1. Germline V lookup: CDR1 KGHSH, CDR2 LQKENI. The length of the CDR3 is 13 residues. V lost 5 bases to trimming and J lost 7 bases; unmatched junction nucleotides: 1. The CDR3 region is CASSRTGNSPLHF. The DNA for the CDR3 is TGTGCCAGCTCAAGGACAGGGAATTCACCCCTCCACTTT.

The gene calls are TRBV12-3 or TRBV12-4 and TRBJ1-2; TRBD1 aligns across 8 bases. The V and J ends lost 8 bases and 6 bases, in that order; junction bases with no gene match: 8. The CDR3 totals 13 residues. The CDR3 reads CASGRQGANGYTF. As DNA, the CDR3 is TGTGCCAGCGGCCGGCAGGGGGCTAATGGCTACACCTTC.

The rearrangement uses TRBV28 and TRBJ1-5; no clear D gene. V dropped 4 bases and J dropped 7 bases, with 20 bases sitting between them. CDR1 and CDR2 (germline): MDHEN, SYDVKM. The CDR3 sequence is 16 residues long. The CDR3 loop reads CASSSPLGEHVQPQHF. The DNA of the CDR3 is TGTGCCAGCAGTTCTCCTCTGGGAGAGCATGTCCAGCCCCAGCATTTT.

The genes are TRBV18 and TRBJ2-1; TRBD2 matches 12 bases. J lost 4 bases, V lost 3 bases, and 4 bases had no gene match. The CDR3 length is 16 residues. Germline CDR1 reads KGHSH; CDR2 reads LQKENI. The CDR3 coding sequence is TGTGCCAGCTCACCTATCCTAGCGGGGGGGTACAATGAGCAGTTCTTC. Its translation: CASSPILAGGYNEQFF.

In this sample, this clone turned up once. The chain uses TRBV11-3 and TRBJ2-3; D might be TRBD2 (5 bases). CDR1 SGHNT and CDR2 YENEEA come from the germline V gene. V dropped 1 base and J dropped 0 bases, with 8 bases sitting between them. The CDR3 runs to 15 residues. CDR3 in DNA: TGTGCCAGCAGCTTAGGAGGGTCTAGCACAGATACGCAGTATTTT. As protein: CASSLGGSSTDTQYF.

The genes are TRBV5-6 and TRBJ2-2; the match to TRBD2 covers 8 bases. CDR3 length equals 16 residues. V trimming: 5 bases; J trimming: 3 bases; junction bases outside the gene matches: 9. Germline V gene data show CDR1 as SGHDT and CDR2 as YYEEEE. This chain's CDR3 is CASRYGTRGDTGELFF. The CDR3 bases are TGTGCCAGCAGGTACGGGACTAGAGGGGACACCGGGGAGCTGTTTTTT.

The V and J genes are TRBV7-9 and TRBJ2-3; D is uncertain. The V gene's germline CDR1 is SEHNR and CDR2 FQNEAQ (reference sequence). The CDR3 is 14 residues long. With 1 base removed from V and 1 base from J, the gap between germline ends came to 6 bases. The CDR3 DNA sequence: TGTGCCAGCAGCTTAGGGCTTGGCACAGATACGCAGTATTTT. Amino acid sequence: CASSLGLGTDTQYF. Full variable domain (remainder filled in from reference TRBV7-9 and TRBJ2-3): DTGVSQNPRHKITKRGQNVTFRCDPISEHNRLYWYRQTLGQGPEFLTYFQNEAQLEKSRLLSDRFSAERPKGSFSTLEIQRTEQGDSAMYLCASSLGLGTDTQYFGPGTRLTVL.

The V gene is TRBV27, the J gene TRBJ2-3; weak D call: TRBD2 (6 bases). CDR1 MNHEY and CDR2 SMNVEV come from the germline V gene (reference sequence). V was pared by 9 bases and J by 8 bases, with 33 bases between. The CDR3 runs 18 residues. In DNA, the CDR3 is TGTGCCAGTAAAGGGCAGCGAAGGACACCAAGGGAGGAGGGTACGCAGTATTTT. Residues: CASKGQRRTPREEGTQYF.

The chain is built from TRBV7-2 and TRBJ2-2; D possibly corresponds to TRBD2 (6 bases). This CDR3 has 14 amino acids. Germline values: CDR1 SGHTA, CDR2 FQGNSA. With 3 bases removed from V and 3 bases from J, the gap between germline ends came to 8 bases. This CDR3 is CASSFGGDTGELFF. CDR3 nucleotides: TGTGCCAGCAGCTTCGGCGGGGACACCGGGGAGCTGTTTTTT.

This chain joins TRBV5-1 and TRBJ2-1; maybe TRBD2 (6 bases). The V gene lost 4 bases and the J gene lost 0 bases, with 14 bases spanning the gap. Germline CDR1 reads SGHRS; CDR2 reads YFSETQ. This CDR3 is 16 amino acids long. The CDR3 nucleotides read TGCGCCAGCAGCGTACCCACTAGCAGCTCCTACAATGAGCAGTTCTTC. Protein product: CASSVPTSSSYNEQFF.

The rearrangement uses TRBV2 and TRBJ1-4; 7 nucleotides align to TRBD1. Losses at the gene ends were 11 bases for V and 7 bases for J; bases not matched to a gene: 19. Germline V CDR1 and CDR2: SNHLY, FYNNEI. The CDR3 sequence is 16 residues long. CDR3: CAYTIFQGTVGEKLFF. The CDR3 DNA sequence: TGTGCCTATACTATATTCCAGGGGACAGTGGGTGAAAAACTGTTTTTT.

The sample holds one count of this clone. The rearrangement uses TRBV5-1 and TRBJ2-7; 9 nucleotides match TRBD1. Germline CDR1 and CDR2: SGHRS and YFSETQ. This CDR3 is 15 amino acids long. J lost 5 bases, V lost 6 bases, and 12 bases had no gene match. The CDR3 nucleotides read TGCGCCAGCACTTCCCGGGACAGGGCAAACCACGAGCAGTACTTC. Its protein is CASTSRDRANHEQYF.

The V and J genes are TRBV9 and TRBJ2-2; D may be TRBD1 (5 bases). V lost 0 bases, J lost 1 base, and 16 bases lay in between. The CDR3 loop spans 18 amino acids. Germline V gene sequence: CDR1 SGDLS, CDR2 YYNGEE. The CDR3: CASSVAGHLGRNTGELFF. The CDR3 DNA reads TGTGCCAGCAGCGTAGCAGGACACCTTGGAAGGAACACCGGGGAGCTGTTTTTT.

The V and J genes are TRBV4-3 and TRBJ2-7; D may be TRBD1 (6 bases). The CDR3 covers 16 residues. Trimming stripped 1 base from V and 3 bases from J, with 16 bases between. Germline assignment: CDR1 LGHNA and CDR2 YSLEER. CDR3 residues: CASSQGTGTMYYEQYF. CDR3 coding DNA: TGCGCCAGCAGCCAAGGAACAGGGACAATGTACTACGAGCAGTACTTC.